Listed here is a single TCR beta chain. Its specificity is not known. Sequencing used immunoSEQ multiplex PCR; TCRdb keeps in-frame clones, though not all of them. The sample has hundreds of thousands of clones, approximately 92% seen once. Trimming removed 2 bases at V and 5 bases at J, with 24 bases between. This CDR3 is built from 18 residues. Germline CDR1 is SNHLY and CDR2 is FYNNEI. The data belong to a study of shared clonotypes between healthy human individuals. Overall study: The study used three CD4 naive, three CD4 memory, two CD8 naive and one CD8 memory plate per donor.

Study outcomes and limitations: Represented genetic and exposure-history diversity was restricted by having few donors. Larger estimated richness was generally seen in naive subsets than in memory subsets. Investigators collected only blood, and repertoires in tissues likely differ.

Naive CD8 cells comprised CD45RO-negative, CCR7-positively selected cells, excluding terminally differentiated effector memory CD45RA+ cells. The receptor was isolated from a man aged 25 to 40 in good health. The sample taken for sequencing was naive CD8+ T cells sorted from blood. The chain uses TRBV2 and TRBJ2-5; possible D gene TRBD1, 5 bases. CDR3 in amino acids: CASSEPRTLQANVETQYF. The CDR3 DNA sequence: TGTGCCAGCAGTGAACCCCGGACCTTACAGGCCAATGTGGAGACCCAGTACTTC.